This TCR beta chain comes out of a study of cytomegalovirus exposure and HLA in healthy donors. Study outcomes and limitations: With DRB1 most and HLA-C fewest, TCR association rates differed between HLA loci in a later analysis. Researchers catalogued approximately 170 TCR beta chains as cytomegalovirus-associated. A later analysis found common viral pathogens apparently linked to several of the most significant clusters.

Remarks on this clone: Its antigen is undetermined.

V was pared by 2 bases and J by 9 bases, with 11 bases between. The CDR3 has 13 amino acids. The germline CDR1 and CDR2 sequences are GTSNPN and SVGIG (reference sequence). The study ran its PCR with 60 Vbeta and 13 Jbeta primers. The protocol was immunoSEQ multiplex PCR, while the TCRdb copy is restricted to in-frame clones and leaves out a portion. The sample has 45,000 to 70,000 clones. Sequencing used PBMCs. This sequence originates from a woman aged 25 to 39 in good health and CMV-seropositive. J is TRBJ1-6 and V is TRBV30; D might be TRBD1 (5 bases). The CDR3 nucleotides are TGTGCCTGGAGTTGGGCAAGGGGTTCACCCCTCCACTTT. As protein: CAWSWARGSPLHF.